These 13 T cell receptor beta chains came from one sample sequenced in a study of prognosis after radiotherapy for stage I lung cancer. Genomic DNA provided the template from which TCR beta CDR3 was amplified by two-round multiplex PCR. First-round PCR, the initial amplification, used primers specific to each TRBV and TRBJ gene. TCRdb processed the multiplex PCR reads anew with MiXCR; each CDR3 protein has one entry. The sample has about 22,000 distinct CDR3 sequences; 35% to 45% are singletons. Sequencing was performed on PBMCs, taken before or after stereotactic body radiation therapy (not recorded which). These receptors all stem from a donor older than 45 with non-small cell lung cancer.

This clonotype was seen only once. V usage is TRBV12-3 or TRBV12-4 and J usage is TRBJ1-6; D is uncertain. The CDR3 is 17 residues long. Between the trimmed V and J ends, which lost 1 base and 0 bases, there was a span of 10 bases. DNA of the CDR3: TGTGCCAGCAGTTTAGGTGGGGTAGGCTCCTATAATTCACCCCTCCACTTT. It specifies CASSLGGVGSYNSPLHF.

There are many counts of this clonotype. V is TRBV6-4 and J is TRBJ2-3; 8 bases line up with TRBD2. The ends lost 6 bases at V and 4 bases at J; junction bases unmatched: 6. CDR3 size: 14 residues. Germline V gives CDR1 MRHNA, CDR2 SNTAGT. CDR3 coding DNA: TGTGCCAGCAGGGTGCTAGCGGGTTCAGATACGCAGTATTTT. This gives the protein CASRVLAGSDTQYF.

The J gene is TRBJ1-3, the V gene TRBV9; unclear D gene. The germline V gene has CDR1 SGDLS and CDR2 YYNGEE. CDR3 length: 13 residues. The V end was cut by 3 bases, the J end by 6 bases, with 10 bases between. CDR3 DNA: TGTGCCAGCAGCGATGGAGCCGTAAACACCATATATTTT. Translated: CASSDGAVNTIYF. Combining the CDR3 with reference TRBV9 and TRBJ1-3 gives the whole variable domain DSGVTQTPKHLITATGQRVTLRCSPRSGDLSVYWYQQSLDQGLQFLIQYYNGEERAKGNILERFSAQQFPDLHSELNLSSLELGDSALYFCASSDGAVNTIYFGEGSWLTVV.

The chain recombines TRBV11-3 with TRBJ1-1; TRBD1 matches 7 bases. The CDR3 runs 19 residues. Germline V gene sequence: CDR1 SGHNT, CDR2 YENEEA. J was trimmed by 0 bases and V by 3 bases; bases with no gene match: 16. In nucleotides, the CDR3 is TGTGCCAGCAGCTTTCTCCTCGCCGGGACAGAATTCATGAACACTGAAGCTTTCTTT. This sequence encodes CASSFLLAGTEFMNTEAFF. The full variable domain, rest sourced from reference TRBV11-3 and TRBJ1-1, is EAGVVQSPRYKIIEKKQPVAFWCNPISGHNTLYWYLQNLGQGPELLIRYENEEAVDDSQLPKDRFSAERLKGVDSTLKIQPAELGDSAVYLCASSFLLAGTEFMNTEAFFGQGTRLTVV.

Many counts were recorded for this clonotype. This chain joins TRBV30 and TRBJ1-5; maybe TRBD1 (6 bases). Germline assignment: CDR1 GTSNPN and CDR2 SVGIG (reference sequence). The CDR3 is 16 amino acids. V shed 3 bases and J shed 3 bases, with 18 bases lying between them. The CDR3 loop is CAWRPRGGQHNQPQHF. In nucleotides, the CDR3 is TGTGCCTGGAGACCCAGGGGAGGACAGCACAATCAGCCCCAGCATTTT.

There are many counts of this clonotype. V and J are TRBV6-1 and TRBJ2-3; D remains ambiguous. Germline V gene lookup returns CDR1 MNHNS and CDR2 SASEGT. The CDR3 has 16 amino acids. V was trimmed by 4 bases and J by 2 bases, leaving 16 bases between them. This chain's CDR3 is CASSAEVLAYTDTQYF. In DNA form, the CDR3 reads TGTGCCAGCAGTGCCGAGGTCTTAGCATACACAGATACGCAGTATTTT.

This clonotype showed up just a few times. The chain has TRBV6-1 and TRBJ2-7; 7 bases agree with TRBD2. Germline values: CDR1 MNHNS, CDR2 SASEGT. V trimming: 5 bases; J trimming: 3 bases; junction bases outside the gene matches: 7. There are 14 residues in the CDR3. This CDR3 is CASSTGTGGYEQYF. DNA of the CDR3: TGTGCCAGCAGTACCGGGACGGGGGGCTACGAGCAGTACTTC.

With regard to this clonotype: The germline gene is not matched at one end of the junction; a read error may be the cause. CDR3 in amino acids: CASILRGNSNHPQHF. DNA of the CDR3: TGCGCCAGCATCTTACGAGGGAATAGCAATCACCCCCAGCATTTT. The J gene is TRBJ1-5, the V gene TRBV5-1, with D unclear. The CDR3 spans 15 residues. The germline gives CDR1 SGHRS, CDR2 YFSETQ.

About this clonotype: A far bigger clonotype differs at one base, so this is likely a read error. The chain is built from TRBV11-2 and TRBJ2-1; D is uncertain. This CDR3 is 13 amino acids long. Germline V gives CDR1 SGHAT, CDR2 FQNNGV. V gave up 5 bases and J gave up 10 bases, with 15 bases separating them. The CDR3 DNA is TGTGCCAGCAGCCCGGTCCTATCCTACGAGCAGTTCTTC. Translated: CASSPVLSYEQFF. The full variable domain, rest sourced from reference TRBV11-2 and TRBJ2-1, is EAGVAQSPRYKIIEKRQSVAFWCNPISGHATLYWYQQILGQGPKLLIQFQNNGVVDDSQLPKDRFSAERLKGVDSTLKIQPAKLEDSAVYLCASSPVLSYEQFFGPGTRLTVL.

This clonotype has a count of ten or more. This chain links TRBV10-3 with TRBJ2-1; D is ambiguous. The CDR3 has 13 residues. V was pared by 2 bases and J by 9 bases, with 11 bases between. Per germline, CDR1 ENHRY and CDR2 SYGVKD. The CDR3 spells CAISEGVPGEQFF. CDR3 in DNA: TGTGCCATCAGTGAGGGAGTCCCCGGTGAGCAGTTCTTC.

The V gene is TRBV12-5, the J gene TRBJ2-2; TRBD2 might be the D (5 bases). Germline V gives CDR1 LGHNT, CDR2 FRNRAP. Trimming cost V 5 bases and J 1 base, with 11 bases left between them. The CDR3 runs to 15 residues. This chain's CDR3 is CASGPLGRNTGELFF. The CDR3, as DNA: TGTGCTAGTGGTCCCCTGGGGAGGAACACCGGGGAGCTGTTTTTT.

This clonotype has only a few counts. Since a much larger clone is just one base distant, this may be a read error. The gene calls are TRBV6-1 and TRBJ2-2; the match to TRBD1 covers 7 bases. Losses at the gene ends were 7 bases for V and 2 bases for J; bases not matched to a gene: 7. This CDR3 spans 15 amino acids. Germline V gene lookup returns CDR1 MNHNS and CDR2 SASEGT. CDR3 amino acids: CASIKTGTNTGELFF. The CDR3 nucleotides are TGTGCCAGCATAAAGACAGGGACAAACACCGGGGAGCTGTTTTTT.

This clonotype has a count of ten or more. V gene TRBV2 combines with J gene TRBJ2-5; TRBD2 aligns across 10 bases. Unmatched junction bases numbered 13, after V lost 7 bases and J lost 5 bases. Germline V gene data show CDR1 as SNHLY and CDR2 as FYNNEI. The CDR3 extends over 16 amino acids. CDR3 sequence reads: CASTDQPSSGSETQYF. Here the CDR3 DNA reads TGTGCCAGCACCGACCAGCCTTCTAGCGGGAGTGAGACCCAGTACTTC.